A selection of T cell receptor beta chains follows, all from one sample in a study of tumor and adjacent non-tumor tissue in lung cancer. One entry per CDR3 protein results from TCRdb running MiXCR on the multiplex PCR reads. The data hold 71,000 or so distinct CDR3 sequences, with around 86% observed a single time. Material for sequencing was lung tumor tissue. All receptors come from a woman aged 45-65 years with non-small cell lung cancer. Both conserved end residues are part of each CDR3. Each record gives: V gene, D gene, clone size, J gene, CDR3 protein, CDR3 DNA. A D gene is named only where the DNA matches it firmly. The listing skips clone size in some rows; elsewhere it reads once, few, many or a size class.

V gene: TRBV4-1; D gene: .; clone size: .; J gene: TRBJ2-5; CDR3 protein: CASSQTKRNGQEIQYF; CDR3 DNA: TGCGCCAGCAGCCAAACCAAGAGGAACGGTCAAGAGATCCAGTACTTC
V gene: TRBV5-1; D gene: .; clone size: .; J gene: TRBJ2-3; CDR3 protein: CASSLEYRSTDTHYF; CDR3 DNA: TGCGCCAGCAGCTTGGAATACCGAAGCACTGATACGCATTATTTT
V gene: TRBV6-2/TRBV6-3; D gene: TRBD2; clone size: .; J gene: TRBJ2-1; CDR3 protein: CVTRLAGVGETQFF; CDR3 DNA: TGTGTCACCCGGCTAGCGGGAGTAGGAGAGACCCAGTTCTTC
V gene: TRBV5-1; D gene: .; clone size: many; J gene: TRBJ2-5; CDR3 protein: CASSLVGQPQETQYF; CDR3 DNA: TGCGCCAGCAGCTTGGTAGGCCAACCTCAAGAGACCCAGTACTTC
V gene: TRBV4-1; D gene: .; clone size: .; J gene: TRBJ1-6; CDR3 protein: CASSGQHNSPFHF; CDR3 DNA: TGCGCCAGCAGTGGGCAGCATAATTCACCCTTCCACTTT
V gene: TRBV5-1; D gene: TRBD1; clone size: .; J gene: TRBJ2-7; CDR3 protein: CTSSQDRERDEQYF; CDR3 DNA: TGCACCAGCAGCCAGGACAGGGAACGAGACGAGCAGTACTTC
V gene: TRBV6-2/TRBV6-3; D gene: .; clone size: once; J gene: TRBJ1-6; CDR3 protein: CTSGTGAGFSPLHF; CDR3 DNA: TGTACCAGCGGAACCGGGGCAGGGTTTTCACCCCTCCACTTT
V gene: TRBV20-1; D gene: TRBD2; clone size: .; J gene: TRBJ2-7; CDR3 protein: CNADSTGTRHEQYF; CDR3 DNA: TGCAATGCAGACTCAACCGGGACTAGGCACGAGCAGTACTTC
V gene: TRBV30; D gene: .; clone size: few; J gene: TRBJ2-1; CDR3 protein: CAWSVLDTHNGQFF; CDR3 DNA: TGTGCCTGGAGTGTACTTGATACACACAATGGGCAGTTCTTC
V gene: TRBV12-3/TRBV12-4; D gene: .; clone size: .; J gene: TRBJ2-7; CDR3 protein: CASSAGNQCKQYF; CDR3 DNA: TGTGCCAGCAGTGCGGGGAATCAGTGCAAGCAGTACTTC
V gene: TRBV4-1; D gene: .; clone size: .; J gene: TRBJ1-1; CDR3 protein: CASSQDRYRANTDALF; CDR3 DNA: TGCGCCAGCAGCCAAGATCGCTACAGGGCGAACACTGATGCTCTCTTT
V gene: TRBV7-2; D gene: .; clone size: many; J gene: TRBJ2-7; CDR3 protein: CASSPTASYEQYF; CDR3 DNA: TGTGCCAGCAGCCCTACGGCTAGTTACGAGCAGTACTTC
V gene: TRBV20-1; D gene: .; clone size: .; J gene: TRBJ1-6; CDR3 protein: CSVKSWAVDSPLHF; CDR3 DNA: TGCAGTGTTAAGTCGTGGGCAGTGGATTCACCCCTCCACTTT
V gene: TRBV25-1; D gene: .; clone size: .; J gene: TRBJ2-2; CDR3 protein: CARSPGPGELFF; CDR3 DNA: TGTGCCAGGAGCCCCGGACCCGGGGAGCTGTTTTTT
V gene: TRBV6-1; D gene: .; clone size: once; J gene: TRBJ1-2; CDR3 protein: CASSTCGGSGGYTF; CDR3 DNA: TGTGCCAGCAGCACATGTGGGGGCTCCGGAGGCTACACCTTC
V gene: TRBV6-2/TRBV6-3; D gene: .; clone size: .; J gene: TRBJ2-5; CDR3 protein: CAGRVARATLYF; CDR3 DNA: TGTGCCGGCAGAGTAGCCCGGGCGACCCTGTACTTC
V gene: TRBV7-8; D gene: .; clone size: .; J gene: TRBJ2-1; CDR3 protein: CASSLMGGTPSDEHLF; CDR3 DNA: TGTGCCAGCAGCTTAATGGGGGGTACGCCCTCCGATGAGCACTTGTTC
V gene: TRBV12-3/TRBV12-4; D gene: .; clone size: .; J gene: TRBJ2-2; CDR3 protein: CASSLNRWELFF; CDR3 DNA: TGTGCCAGCAGTCTTAATAGGTGGGAACTGTTTTTT
V gene: TRBV11-2; D gene: .; clone size: .; J gene: TRBJ2-5; CDR3 protein: CASSLTWETQYF; CDR3 DNA: TGTGCTAGCAGCCTTACATGGGAGACCCAGTATTTC
V gene: TRBV12-3/TRBV12-4; D gene: .; clone size: .; J gene: TRBJ1-1; CDR3 protein: CASSSPRGRAFF; CDR3 DNA: TGTGCCAGCAGTTCCCCTCGGGGGCGAGCTTTCTTT
V gene: TRBV12-3/TRBV12-4; D gene: TRBD2; clone size: .; J gene: TRBJ2-3; CDR3 protein: CASRAGGLAYTQYF; CDR3 DNA: TGTGCCAGCAGAGCGGGAGGGCTCGCATATACACAGTATTTT
V gene: TRBV28; D gene: TRBD2; clone size: many; J gene: TRBJ2-2; CDR3 protein: CASSFFQAGYGTGELFF; CDR3 DNA: TGTGCCAGCAGTTTCTTTCAAGCGGGATATGGCACCGGGGAGCTGTTTTTT
V gene: TRBV29-1; D gene: .; clone size: .; J gene: TRBJ2-1; CDR3 protein: CSVDRKDNNELFF; CDR3 DNA: TGCAGCGTTGATAGGAAGGACAACAATGAGCTATTCTTC
V gene: TRBV29-1; D gene: .; clone size: .; J gene: TRBJ2-1; CDR3 protein: CSLELYGVYNEQFF; CDR3 DNA: TGCAGCCTTGAACTCTACGGGGTCTACAATGAGCAGTTTTTC